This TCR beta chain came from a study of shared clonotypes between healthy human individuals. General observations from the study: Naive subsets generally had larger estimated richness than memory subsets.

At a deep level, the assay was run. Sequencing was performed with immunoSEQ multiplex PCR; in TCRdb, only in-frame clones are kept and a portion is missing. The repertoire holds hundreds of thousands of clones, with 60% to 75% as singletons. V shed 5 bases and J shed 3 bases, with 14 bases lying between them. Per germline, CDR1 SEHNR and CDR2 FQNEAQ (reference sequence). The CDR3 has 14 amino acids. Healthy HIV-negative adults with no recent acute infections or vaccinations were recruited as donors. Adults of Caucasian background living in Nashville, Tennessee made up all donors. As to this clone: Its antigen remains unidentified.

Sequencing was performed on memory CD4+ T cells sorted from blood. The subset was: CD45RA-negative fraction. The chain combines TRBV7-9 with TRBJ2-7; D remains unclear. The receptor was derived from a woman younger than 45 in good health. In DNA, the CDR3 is TGTGCCAGCAGCCGAAAAAATTCCGTCTACGAGCAGTACTTC. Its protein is CASSRKNSVYEQYF.